This is a list of T cell receptor beta chains from one sample in a study of vaccination and CD4 T cells after COVID-19. These receptors' targets are unknown. TCRdb processed the PCR reads anew with MiXCR; each CDR3 protein has one entry. The sample contains about 22,000 distinct CDR3 sequences, around two thirds of which appear only once. The sequencing used CD4+ T cells from blood, cultured in vitro, collected before SARS-CoV-2 vaccination. These receptors were obtained from a human donor who received a COVID-19 vaccine. Both conserved end residues are part of each CDR3. The order of the fields is D gene, clone size, V gene, J gene, CDR3 DNA, CDR3 protein. D genes are given only for firm matches. A row's size may be missing; if present it is once, few, many or a size class.

>NA|NA|TRBV19|TRBJ1-5
TGTGCCAGTAGAAGGGTAGCGGAGCAGCCCCAGCATTTT
CASRRVAEQPQHF
>TRBD2|NA|TRBV7-8|TRBJ2-1
TGTGCCAGCAGCCCCTCTAGCGGAGAGCAGTTCTTC
CASSPSSGEQFF
>NA|NA|TRBV12-3/TRBV12-4|TRBJ1-5
TGTGCCAGCAGTTTAGCGGGTTGGGGGGGCAGGCAGCCCCAGCATTTT
CASSLAGWGGRQPQHF
>TRBD2|few|TRBV7-9|TRBJ2-7
TGTGCCAGCAGCTTAAAGGCGGGGGGGCCCTACGAGCAGTACTTC
CASSLKAGGPYEQYF
>NA|NA|TRBV23-1|TRBJ1-5
TGCGCCAGCAGTCAATCGGAGGAGCTTTCTAATAGCAATCAGCCCCAGCATTTT
CASSQSEELSNSNQPQHF
>NA|NA|TRBV6-1|TRBJ2-5
TGTGCCAGCAGTGAAGTAGTATTTTCGTACCAAGAGACCCAGTACTTC
CASSEVVFSYQETQYF
>NA|NA|TRBV20-1|TRBJ2-1
TGCAGTGCTAGAGGGGCAGGGGGGTTGAATGAGCAGTTCTTC
CSARGAGGLNEQFF
>NA|NA|TRBV27|TRBJ1-5
TGTGCCAGCAGTTTAGTTCCGCCCCAGCATTTT
CASSLVPPQHF
>NA|few|TRBV6-2/TRBV6-3|TRBJ2-5
TGTGCCAGCGAAGTTGGAGGGGACCAAGAGACCCAGTACTTC
CASEVGGDQETQYF
>NA|NA|TRBV6-5|TRBJ1-1
TGTGCCAGCAGTTACCGGGGGTCGGCTTTCTTT
CASSYRGSAFF
>TRBD1|NA|TRBV25-1|TRBJ1-1
TGTGCCAGCACCACCATTGGACAGGGACCGAGCACTGAAGCTTTCTTT
CASTTIGQGPSTEAFF
>NA|NA|TRBV25-1|TRBJ2-2
TGTGCCAGCAGTGAATGGAGGGGGGAGAACACCGGGGAGCTGTTTTTT
CASSEWRGENTGELFF
>NA|NA|TRBV7-9|TRBJ2-7
TGTGCCAGCAGCCCATGGGAGGGGGCCTACGAGCAGTACTTC
CASSPWEGAYEQYF
>NA|large|TRBV20-1|TRBJ2-5
TGCAGTGCCGCAGACCTAGTTTCAGAGACCCAGTACTTC
CSAADLVSETQYF
>TRBD2|NA|TRBV7-2|TRBJ2-5
TGTGCCAGCAGCTTCCGGACTAGCGGGGGAGTGGAGACCCAGTACTTC
CASSFRTSGGVETQYF
>NA|few|TRBV2|TRBJ1-2
TGTGCCAGCAGTATGAGGGGATCAGTATGGGGCTACACCTTC
CASSMRGSVWGYTF
>TRBD1|NA|TRBV11-2|TRBJ2-2
TGTGCCAGCAGCTTAGGACAGGGCACCGGGGAGCTGTTTTTT
CASSLGQGTGELFF
>NA|NA|TRBV6-5|TRBJ2-7
TGTGCCAGCAGTTACTCGCACGGAGGCTACGAGCAGTACTTC
CASSYSHGGYEQYF
>NA|NA|TRBV20-1|TRBJ1-2
TGCAGTGCTAGAGCCCCTGGAGGAACTGACTATGGCTACACCTTC
CSARAPGGTDYGYTF
>TRBD1|NA|TRBV11-2|TRBJ1-1
TGTGCCAGCAGCGACGACAGGGGGCGCGTTGCAGCTTTCTTT
CASSDDRGRVAAFF
>NA|few|TRBV20-1|TRBJ1-5
TGCAGTGCTAGAGATCAGCTCCCGCATCAGCCCCAGCATTTT
CSARDQLPHQPQHF
>NA|NA|TRBV21-1|TRBJ2-7
TGTGCCAGCAGCAAAGAACTATACGAGCAGTACTTC
CASSKELYEQYF
>NA|NA|TRBV7-8|TRBJ1-6
TGTGCCAGCAGCCCCGTGACAGGCCGCTCCTATAATTCACCCCTCCACTTT
CASSPVTGRSYNSPLHF